This TCR beta chain stems from a study of OX40 agonist ivuxolimab in advanced cancers. Here immunoSEQ multiplex PCR was the method, and the copy in TCRdb shows in-frame clones only, minus some. The sample has 70,000 or so clones, roughly nine tenths seen once. The CDR3 is 13 residues long. The V and J ends lost 3 bases and 0 bases respectively, with 5 bases between them. Germline V gives CDR1 SGHDN, CDR2 FVKESK. Patients were ruled out by autoimmune disease history or systemic immunosuppression. The source material was CD4+ or CD8+ T cells sorted from blood, sampled in a trial of the OX40 agonist ivuxolimab. The receptor comes from an adult with an advanced solid tumor such as melanoma, head and neck, liver or kidney cancer. V usage is TRBV14 and J usage is TRBJ1-1; unclear D gene. The CDR3 loop is CASSHWVNTEAFF. DNA of the CDR3: TGTGCCAGCAGCCACTGGGTGAACACTGAAGCTTTCTTT.